The T cell receptor (beta chain) described here comes from a study of T cell repertoires in cytomegalovirus infection. Overall study context: The authors used CMV epitopes that were HLA-C-restricted (recently identified) and HLA-B-restricted (well studied). Carrying CMV and the relevant HLA type showed in public TCR beta signatures.

This clonotype was counted a few times. The antigen remains unidentified. TCRdb reanalysed the reads using MiXCR and keeps one entry per CDR3 protein. This repertoire shows 750,000 to 950,000 distinct CDR3 sequences, approximately 32% found once; its top ten account for approximately 14%. From germline, CDR1 is SEHNR and CDR2 FQNEAQ (reference sequence). CDR3 length equals 13 residues. V lost 10 bases and J 14 bases, leaving 21 bases between the germline ends. Overall study findings and caveats: Public TCR beta family frequency separated CMV-and-HLA carriers, including in an independent cohort. Ex vivo, HLA-C-restricted CMV-specific TCR beta clonotypes prevailed over the rest of the response.

This TCR came from a human donor in good health (CMV status not recorded). Some clones in this sample may be carry-over from other donors' samples. The source was cultured CD8+ T cells from PBMCs, collected from culture after CMV antigen stimulation. The chain couples TRBV7-9 to TRBJ1-6; D not certain. The CDR3 DNA sequence: TGTGCCATTAACGGGATCTCCGGGGAATCCCTCCACTTT. This encodes CAINGISGESLHF.